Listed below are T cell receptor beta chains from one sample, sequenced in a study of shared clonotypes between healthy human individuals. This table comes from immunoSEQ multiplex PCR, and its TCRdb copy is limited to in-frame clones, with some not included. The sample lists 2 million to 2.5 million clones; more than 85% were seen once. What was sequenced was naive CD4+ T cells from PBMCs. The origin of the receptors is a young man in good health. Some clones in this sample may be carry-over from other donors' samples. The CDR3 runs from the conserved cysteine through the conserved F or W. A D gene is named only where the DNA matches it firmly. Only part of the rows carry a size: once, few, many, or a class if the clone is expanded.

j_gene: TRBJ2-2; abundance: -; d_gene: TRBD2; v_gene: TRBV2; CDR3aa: CASRVAGWGTGELFF
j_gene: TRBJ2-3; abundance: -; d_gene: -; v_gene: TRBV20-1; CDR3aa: CSAKTSDTQYF
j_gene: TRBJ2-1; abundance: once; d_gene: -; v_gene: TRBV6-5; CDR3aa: CASNGAHEQFF
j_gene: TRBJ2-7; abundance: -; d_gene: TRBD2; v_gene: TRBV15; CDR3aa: CATSRDLAGRSYEQYF
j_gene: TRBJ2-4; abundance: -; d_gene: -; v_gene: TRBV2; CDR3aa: CASSGLAKNIQYF
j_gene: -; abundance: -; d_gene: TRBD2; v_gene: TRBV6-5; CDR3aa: CASSSGLGEIYEQYF
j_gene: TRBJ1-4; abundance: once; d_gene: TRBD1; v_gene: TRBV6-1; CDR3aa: CASRGQGMTNEKLFF
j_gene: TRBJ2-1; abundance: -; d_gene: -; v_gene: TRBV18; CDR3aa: CASSPWINSYNEQFF
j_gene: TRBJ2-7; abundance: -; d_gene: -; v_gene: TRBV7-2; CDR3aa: CASSLGRAYSYEQYF
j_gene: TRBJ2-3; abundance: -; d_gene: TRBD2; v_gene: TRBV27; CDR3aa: CASSIKGLALRTDTQYF
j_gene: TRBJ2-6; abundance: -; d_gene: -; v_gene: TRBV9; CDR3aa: CASSATGNIGANVLTF
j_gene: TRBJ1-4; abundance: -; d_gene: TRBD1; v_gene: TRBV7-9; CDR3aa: CASSLRGQGLFEKLFF
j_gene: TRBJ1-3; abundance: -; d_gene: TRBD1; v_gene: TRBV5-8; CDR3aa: CASSGGQGAGNTIYF
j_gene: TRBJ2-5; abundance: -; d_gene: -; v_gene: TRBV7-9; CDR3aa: CASSSLRPASQETQYF
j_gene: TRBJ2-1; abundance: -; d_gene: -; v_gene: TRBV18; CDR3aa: CASSLGSWGNEQFF
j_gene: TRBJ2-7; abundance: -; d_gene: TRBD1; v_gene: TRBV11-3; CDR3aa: CASSYQGQGNDEQYF
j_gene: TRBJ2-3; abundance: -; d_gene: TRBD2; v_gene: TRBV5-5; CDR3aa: CASSRDYSTDTQYF
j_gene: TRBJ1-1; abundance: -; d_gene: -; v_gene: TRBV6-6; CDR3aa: CASSLTGGAFF
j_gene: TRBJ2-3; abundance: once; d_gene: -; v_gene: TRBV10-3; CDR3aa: CAISKEGLAADTQYF
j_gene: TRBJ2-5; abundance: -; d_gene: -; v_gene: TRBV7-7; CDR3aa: CASSRWGVGETQYF
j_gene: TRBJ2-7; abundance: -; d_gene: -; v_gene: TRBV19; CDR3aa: CASSYLGSEQYF
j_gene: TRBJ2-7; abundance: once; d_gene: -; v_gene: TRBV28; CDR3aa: CASRRADEQYF
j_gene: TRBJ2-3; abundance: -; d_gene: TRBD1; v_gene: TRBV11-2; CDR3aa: CASSLGILTGDGETDTQYF
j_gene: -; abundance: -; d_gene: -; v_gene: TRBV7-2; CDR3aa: CASSLDRSTYEQYF
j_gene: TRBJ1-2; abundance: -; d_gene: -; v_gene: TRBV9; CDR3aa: CASSVRPASNYGYTF
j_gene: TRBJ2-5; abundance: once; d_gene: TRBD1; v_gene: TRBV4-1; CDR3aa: CANSQARTGEETQYF
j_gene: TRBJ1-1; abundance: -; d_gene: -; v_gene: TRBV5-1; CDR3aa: CASSFSGMNTEAFF
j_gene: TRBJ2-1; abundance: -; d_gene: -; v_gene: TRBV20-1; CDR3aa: CSAANRAEQFF
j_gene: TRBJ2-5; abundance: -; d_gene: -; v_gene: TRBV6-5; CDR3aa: CASSYSFLQETQYF